This T cell receptor beta chain originates from a study of T cell clones after liver transplantation (dated by TCRdb to about 2019). Turning to the overall study: Samples were obtained from ITN030ST, a randomized trial in which withdrawal of immunosuppression was attempted within 2 years of liver transplantation. After a pre-transplant mixed lymphocyte reaction, TCRbeta sequencing was used to pinpoint donor-reactive T cell clones, which were subsequently tracked in post-transplant blood. As an antigen-independent comparator for the donor-reactive sequences, third party-reactive TCRbeta sequences from pre-transplant MLRs were identified as well. Of the eight recipients, a few were HCV-positive, while the remaining recipients had been transplanted for non-autoimmune, non-viral indications. The subjects received no induction therapy and were kept on standard immunosuppression until randomization at 12-24 months post-transplant. To count as tolerant, a recipient had to stay completely off immunosuppression for at least one year without liver enzymes climbing beyond twice the upper limit of normal. Blood samples were collected pre-transplant, pre-randomization before withdrawal, and post-randomization after either full withdrawal or failed withdrawal. Of the 8 liver transplant recipients making up the studied cohort, 3 were classified as tolerant and 5 as non-tolerant. On the study overall, not on this receptor specifically: The conclusions were considered preliminary, being limited by small, heterogeneous patient numbers and non-standardized post-transplant time points. When repertoire turnover was taken into account, detection of donor-reactive sequences was significantly reduced in 7 of 8 subjects for CD4 and in 8 of 8 subjects for CD8. Circulating donor-reactive CD4 TCRbeta sequences fell significantly post-transplant in most of the 8 subjects, irrespective of tolerance or HCV status. Low numbers of available donor cells limited the measurable donor-reactive repertoire in two subjects. Because allograft tissue specimens were not available, migration of donor-reactive T cells into the graft, rather than deletion, may have occurred. A greater decline was seen for donor-reactive sequences than for third party-reactive sequences, suggesting partial antigen-specific deletion unrelated to withdrawal success.

CDR1 and CDR2 are read off the germline V gene (reference sequence) as SGHAT and FQDESV. Germline trimming amounts to 4 bases on V and 4 bases on J, with 10 as the count of junction bases outside the gene matches. The CDR3 runs 17 amino acids, cysteine and phenylalanine included. Only CDR3 DNA is held: 51 bases, read in frame from base 1. Remarks on this clone: What antigen it recognizes has not been identified. Per-nucleotide qualities are absent, and no much larger clonotype sits a single base away.

Thawed unstimulated PBMCs were stained for CD3, CD4 and CD8 and FACS-sorted into CD3+CD4+ and CD3+CD8+ populations. All 8 studied subjects were randomized to withdrawal of immunosuppression. Genomic DNA was isolated with the Qiagen DNeasy Blood and Tissue Kit. Frozen genomic DNA underwent high-throughput TCRbeta CDR3 sequencing by immunoSEQ, including PCR amplification, mapping, bias correction and internal controls. As for the authors' bioinformatics: Only productive rearrangements were retained, with each unique TCRbeta sequence defined by its CDR3 nucleotide sequence together with its V and J gene. Donor-reactive sequences required at least 5-fold expansion in CFSE-low cells versus unstimulated pre-transplant cells and at least 0.01% frequency. Minimum frequency thresholds were set for each subject on the basis of the unstimulated sample with the lowest template count, so that a detection power of at least 90% was ensured. Jensen-Shannon divergence between the top 1000 TCRbeta sequences post-transplant and pre-transplant was used to measure repertoire turnover. Changes in detection of donor-reactive sequences were tested with two-sided Fisher's exact tests. The table was pulled from immuneACCESS by TCRdb, which kept in-frame rearrangements only. Such tables lose some clones; where checked, under half of the loss comes from unresolved V genes, and the rest has no known cause. That table furnishes V, J and clone size, whereas the DNA furnished D and trimming. This sample has 77,000 or so clones in its table, and around 80% of those were observed once. The ten biggest clones cover about 0.79% of the sample.

The chain couples TRBV11-1 to TRBJ1-1; 12 nucleotides in the junction match TRBD1. Sequencing was performed on CD4+ T cells from blood, taken 12 months after liver transplant. The clonotype was recovered from a human patient who received a liver transplant. In transplant recipients, some T cells may be of donor rather than host origin. The DNA sequence is as follows: TGTGCCAGCAGCTCCGGGACAGGGGGCCGGAGGGGCACTGAAGCTTTCTTT. Translation gives CASSSGTGGRRGTEAFF.